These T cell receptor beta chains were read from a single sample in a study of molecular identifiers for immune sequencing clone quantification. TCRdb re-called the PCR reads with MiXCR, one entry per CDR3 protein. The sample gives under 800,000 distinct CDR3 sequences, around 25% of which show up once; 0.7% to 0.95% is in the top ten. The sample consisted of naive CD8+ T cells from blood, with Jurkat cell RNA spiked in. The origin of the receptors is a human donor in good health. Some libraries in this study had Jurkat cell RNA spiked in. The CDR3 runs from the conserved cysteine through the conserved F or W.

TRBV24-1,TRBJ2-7,CATEDNYGDEQYF
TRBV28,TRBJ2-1,CASSSAGIYNEQFF
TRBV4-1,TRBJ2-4,CASSQDGGRQNIQYF
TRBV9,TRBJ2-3,CASSADRGARTDTQYF
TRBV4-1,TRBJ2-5,CASSQGREETQYF
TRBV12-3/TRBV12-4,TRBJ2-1,CASSYRDRFYNEQFF
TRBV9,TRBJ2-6,CASSHPTGFGANVLTF
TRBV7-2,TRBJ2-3,CASSLGQQSSTNTQYF
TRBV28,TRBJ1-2,CACSWRDTNYGYTF
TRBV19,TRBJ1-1,CASSIVPFHRGNTEAFF
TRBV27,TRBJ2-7,CASSLAAGAHEQYF
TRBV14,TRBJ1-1,CAKSNTEAFF
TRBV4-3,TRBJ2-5,CASSQDCRLLAGYETQYF
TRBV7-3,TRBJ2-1,CARRPRVPGRVYNEQFF
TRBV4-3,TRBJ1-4,CASSQDGATNEKLFF
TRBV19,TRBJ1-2,CASIPAPGSYGYTF
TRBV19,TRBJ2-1,CASSPRLAGVLYNEQLF
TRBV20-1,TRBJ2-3,CSAPGYTDTQYF
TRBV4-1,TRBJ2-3,CASSQDGRASGRDTQYF
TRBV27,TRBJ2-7,CASSLGQVYDQYF
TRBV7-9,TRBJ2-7,CASSGLSGSGYEQYF
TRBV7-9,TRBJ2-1,CASSLSSSDNEQFF
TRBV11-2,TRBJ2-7,CASSLLDIHEQYF